The clone carrying this T cell receptor (beta chain) showed up just a few times. Its antigen remains unidentified. Repertoires were generated with immunoSEQ multiplex PCR, while TCRdb's copy carries only in-frame clones and drops some. The data contain about a million clones, over 75% of them singletons. The data were taken from a study of shared clonotypes between healthy human individuals. Study observations and caveats: Non-shared clonotypes displayed generation probabilities falling below those of clonotypes present in all four donors.

V was cut by 5 bases and J by 0 bases, with 11 bases left in between. Germline loops: CDR1 GTSNPN, CDR2 SVGIG (reference sequence). The CDR3 length is 14 residues. Everyone who donated was a Caucasian adult who lived in Nashville, Tennessee. Sequenced sample: memory CD4+ T cells sorted from blood. Subset denoted: CD45RA-negative fraction. This receptor was identified in a man younger than 35 in good health. V gene TRBV30 combines with J gene TRBJ1-5; D gene ambiguous. The DNA for the CDR3 is TGTGCCTGGGCCCGGTCCGATAGCAATCAGCCCCAGCATTTT. This encodes CAWARSDSNQPQHF.